This T cell receptor delta chain stems from a study of gamma-delta chains in newborns, infants, children. Study in general: Microbial exposure reportedly drives polyclonal innate γδ T cell expansion after birth.

Germline lookup yields CDR1 GEAIGNYY and CDR2 EKD. This CDR3 contains 20 residues. TCRdb re-called the reads with CATT. The sample gives 8,000 or so delta-chain clones, approximately 3.1% of which show up once; roughly a sixth is in the top ten. This clone was seen a handful of times. This is likely an artifact of a read error, given a far larger clone one base away. The sample has other DNA sequences that encode this CDR3 too. V is TRDV2 and J is TRDJ3, with 10 bases matching TRDD3. The J gene is absent in TCRdb and was assigned here via DNA matching to germline. The sequencing input was blood. The TCR sequence derives from a child who was a newborn, infant or young child, either healthy, febrile or measles-vaccinated (not recorded which). The CDR3 loop reads CACDGVLGDRSSWDTRQMFF. The CDR3 region has the DNA TGCGCCTGTGACGGGGTACTGGGGGATCGGAGCTCCTGGGACACCCGACAGATGTTTTTC.